The sequence of this TCR beta chain was determined in a study of CD4 T cells in relation to SARS-CoV-2 and coronaviruses. This CDR3 is 13 amino acids long. CDR1 and CDR2 (germline): SGDLS, YYNGEE. V was pared by 2 bases and J by 12 bases, with 15 bases between. Concerning this clone itself: Its antigen is currently unknown.

Only in-frame clones appear in the TCRdb table, and some are missing; sequencing was by immunoSEQ multiplex PCR. Of roughly 11,000 clones detected, approximately 80% appear once; the ten largest clones hold about 25%. Before the COVID-19 pandemic, during about 2011-2019, CD4+ T cells were taken from unexposed donors. Isolation of CD4+ T cells took place after approximately eleven days in culture. The chain links TRBV9 to TRBJ2-1; D might be TRBD2 (5 bases). Sequenced: CD4+ T cells from PBMCs, cultured in vitro. This clonotype was sampled from a human donor in good health. This CDR3 is CASSVAVSGGQFF. In DNA, the CDR3 is TGTGCCAGCAGCGTCGCTGTCAGCGGAGGGCAGTTCTTC.